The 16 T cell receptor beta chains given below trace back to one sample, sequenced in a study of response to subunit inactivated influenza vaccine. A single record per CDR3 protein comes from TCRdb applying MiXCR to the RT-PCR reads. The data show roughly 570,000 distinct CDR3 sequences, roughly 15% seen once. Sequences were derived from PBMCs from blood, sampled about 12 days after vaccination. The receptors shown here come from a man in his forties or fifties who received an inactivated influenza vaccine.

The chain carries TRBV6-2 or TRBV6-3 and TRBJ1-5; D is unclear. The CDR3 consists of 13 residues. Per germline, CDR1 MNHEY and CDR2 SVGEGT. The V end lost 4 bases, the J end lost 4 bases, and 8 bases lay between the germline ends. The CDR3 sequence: CASSSLLNQPQHF. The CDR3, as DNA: TGTGCCAGCAGTTCCCTCCTGAATCAGCCCCAGCATTTT.

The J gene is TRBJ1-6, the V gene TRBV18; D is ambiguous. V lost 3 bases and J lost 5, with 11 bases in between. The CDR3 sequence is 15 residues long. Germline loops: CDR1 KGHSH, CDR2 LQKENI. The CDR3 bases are TGTGCCAGCTCACCGGCGGACGGAAATAATTCACCCCTCCACTTT. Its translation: CASSPADGNNSPLHF.

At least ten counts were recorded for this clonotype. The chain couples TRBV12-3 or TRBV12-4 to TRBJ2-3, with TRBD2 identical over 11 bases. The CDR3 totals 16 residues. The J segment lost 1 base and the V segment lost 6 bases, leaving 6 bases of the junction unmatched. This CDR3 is CASRVAGGPRTDTQYF. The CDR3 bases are TGTGCCAGCAGAGTAGCGGGGGGGCCGCGCACAGATACGCAGTATTTT.

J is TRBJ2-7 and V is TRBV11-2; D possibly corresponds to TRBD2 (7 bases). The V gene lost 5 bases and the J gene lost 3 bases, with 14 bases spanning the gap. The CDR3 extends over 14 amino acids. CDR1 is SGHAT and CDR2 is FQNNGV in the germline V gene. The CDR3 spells CASSPVGGLYEQYF. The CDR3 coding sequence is TGTGCCAGCAGCCCTGTGGGGGGGCTCTACGAGCAGTACTTC.

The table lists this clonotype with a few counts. In DNA, the CDR3 is TGTGCCACCAGTGATTTTGGACTAGCGGGAACCGGGGAGCTGTTTTTT. It is translated as CATSDFGLAGTGELFF. The chain links TRBV24-1 to TRBJ2-2, with 12 bases that match TRBD2. Losses at the gene ends were 1 base for V and 5 bases for J; bases not matched to a gene: 1. The CDR3 contains 16 residues. Per germline, CDR1 KGHDR and CDR2 SFDVKD.

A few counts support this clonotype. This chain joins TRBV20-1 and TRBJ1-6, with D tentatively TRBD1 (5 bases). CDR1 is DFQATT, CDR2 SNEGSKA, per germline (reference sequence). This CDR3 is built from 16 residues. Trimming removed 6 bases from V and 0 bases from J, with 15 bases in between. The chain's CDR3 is CSASDRSSSYNSPLHF. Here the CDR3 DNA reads TGCAGTGCGTCCGACAGATCGAGCTCCTATAATTCACCCCTCCACTTT.

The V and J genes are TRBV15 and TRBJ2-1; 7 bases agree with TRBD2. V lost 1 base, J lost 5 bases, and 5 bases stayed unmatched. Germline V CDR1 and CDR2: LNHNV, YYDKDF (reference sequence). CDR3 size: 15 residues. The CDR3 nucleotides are TGTGCCACCAGCAGAGCTCTAGCGGCCAACAATGAGCAGTTCTTC. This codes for CATSRALAANNEQFF.

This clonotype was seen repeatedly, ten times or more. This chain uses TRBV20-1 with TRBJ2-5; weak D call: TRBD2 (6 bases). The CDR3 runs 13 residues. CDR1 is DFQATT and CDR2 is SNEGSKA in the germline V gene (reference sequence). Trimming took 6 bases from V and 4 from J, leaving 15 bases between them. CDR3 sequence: CSAQEAGVETQYF. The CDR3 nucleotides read TGCAGTGCCCAGGAAGCGGGTGTAGAGACCCAGTACTTC.

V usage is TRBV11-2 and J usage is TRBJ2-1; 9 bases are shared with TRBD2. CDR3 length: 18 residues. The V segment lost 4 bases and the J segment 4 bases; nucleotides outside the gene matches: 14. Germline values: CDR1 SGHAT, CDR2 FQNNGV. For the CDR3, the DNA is TGTGCCAGCAGCTGGGGCGGGGGGGGCCGAATACTTTACAATGAGCAGTTCTTC. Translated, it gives CASSWGGGGRILYNEQFF.

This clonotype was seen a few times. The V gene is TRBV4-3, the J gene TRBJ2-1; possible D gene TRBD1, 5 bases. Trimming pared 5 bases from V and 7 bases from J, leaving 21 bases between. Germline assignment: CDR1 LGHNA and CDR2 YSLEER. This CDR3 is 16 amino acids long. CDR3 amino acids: CASSWRGRVSANEQFF. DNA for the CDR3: TGCGCCAGCAGCTGGAGAGGCAGGGTTAGTGCGAATGAGCAGTTCTTC.

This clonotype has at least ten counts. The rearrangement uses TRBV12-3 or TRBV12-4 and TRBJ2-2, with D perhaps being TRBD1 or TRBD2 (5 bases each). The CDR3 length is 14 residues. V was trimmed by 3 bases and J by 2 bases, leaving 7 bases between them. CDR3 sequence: CASSFRGNTGELFF. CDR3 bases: TGTGCCAGCAGTTTTCGGGGCAACACCGGGGAGCTGTTTTTT.

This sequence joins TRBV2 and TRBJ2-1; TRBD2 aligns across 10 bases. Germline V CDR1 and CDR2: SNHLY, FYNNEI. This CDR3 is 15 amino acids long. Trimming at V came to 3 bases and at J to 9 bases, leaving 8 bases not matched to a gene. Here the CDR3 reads CASSEASGSFTEQFF. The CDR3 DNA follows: TGTGCCAGCAGTGAGGCTAGCGGGAGCTTCACTGAGCAGTTCTTC.

In DNA form, the CDR3 reads TGCGCCAGCAGCTCGAACGGGGTCGGGGAGCAGTTCTTC. Translated: CASSSNGVGEQFF. The chain has TRBV5-1 and TRBJ2-1; D possibly corresponds to TRBD2 (5 bases). In germline, CDR1 is SGHRS, CDR2 YFSETQ. The CDR3 covers 13 residues. V was cut by 3 bases and J by 10 bases, with 14 bases left in between.

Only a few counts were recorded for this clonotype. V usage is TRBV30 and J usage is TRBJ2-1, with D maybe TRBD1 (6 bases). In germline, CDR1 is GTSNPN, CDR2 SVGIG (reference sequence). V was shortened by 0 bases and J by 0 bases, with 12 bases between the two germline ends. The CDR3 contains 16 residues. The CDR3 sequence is CAWSVLARGSYNEQFF. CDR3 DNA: TGTGCCTGGAGTGTACTGGCCAGGGGCTCCTACAATGAGCAGTTCTTC.

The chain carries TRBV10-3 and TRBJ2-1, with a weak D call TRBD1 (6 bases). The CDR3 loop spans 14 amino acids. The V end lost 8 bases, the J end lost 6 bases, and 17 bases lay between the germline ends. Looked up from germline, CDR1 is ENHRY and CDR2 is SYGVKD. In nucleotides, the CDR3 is TGTGCCATCGCCGCGGCCCGGGACACCAATGAGCAGTTCTTC. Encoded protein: CAIAAARDTNEQFF.

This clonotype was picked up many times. This CDR3 is CASSFVQGLDTQYF. The DNA for the CDR3 is TGTGCCAGCAGTTTCGTGCAGGGGTTGGATACGCAGTATTTT. The gene calls are TRBV28 and TRBJ2-3; D is possibly TRBD1 (6 bases). V dropped 3 bases and J dropped 6 bases, with 13 bases sitting between them. The CDR3 length is 14 residues. Germline V lookup: CDR1 MDHEN, CDR2 SYDVKM.